One sample yielded the 3 T cell receptor beta chains listed below, sequenced in a study of cytomegalovirus exposure and HLA in healthy donors. Use of 60 Vbeta and 13 Jbeta primers characterized the PCR. Generated by immunoSEQ multiplex PCR, the TCRdb table keeps only in-frame clones and is missing some. The sample has 100,000 to 150,000 clones, 81% seen once; the top ten hold approximately 6%. Sample: PBMCs. The origin of the receptors is a woman aged 40 to 50 in good health and CMV-seropositive.

This clone has only one observation. The V gene is TRBV23-1, the J gene TRBJ2-7; tentatively, D is TRBD2 (5 bases). TRBV23-1 is an ORF, and what it does is uncertain. The CDR3 loop spans 16 amino acids. V was clipped by 1 base and J by 5 bases, with 18 bases between them. CDR3 DNA sequence: TGCGCCAGCAGTCAATGTGGGTCCGGGAATTGTGACGAGCAGTACTTC. Its translation is CASSQCGSGNCDEQYF.

This rearrangement joins TRBV27 to TRBJ2-7, with TRBD2 matching over 9 bases. V trimming: 2 bases; J trimming: 2 bases; junction bases outside the gene matches: 4. The germline V gene has CDR1 MNHEY and CDR2 SMNVEV (reference sequence). This CDR3 is built from 15 residues. This CDR3 reads CASSLTASGTYEQYF. As DNA, the CDR3 is TGTGCCAGCAGTTTAACAGCTAGCGGGACCTACGAGCAGTACTTC.

With regard to this clone: This CDR3 is also generated by other DNA sequences in the sample. This sequence joins TRBV5-1 and TRBJ2-3; 7 bases agree with TRBD2. Germline V lookup: CDR1 SGHRS, CDR2 YFSETQ. Germline trimming cut 0 bases from V and 2 bases from J; bases unmatched to any gene: 3. The CDR3 is 15 amino acids. The CDR3: CASSLAGGTTDTQYF. CDR3 nucleotides: TGCGCCAGCAGCTTGGCCGGGGGGACCACAGATACGCAGTATTTT.